The 13 T cell receptor beta chains given below trace back to one sample, sequenced in a study of Tregs in tolerant kidney transplant recipients. Produced via immunoSEQ multiplex PCR; TCRdb's table is partial and in-frame only. The sample yields roughly 69,000 clones, 85% to 90% seen once. This specimen was CD4+ T cells from blood, taken before the transplant. All receptors come from a human donor who received a combined kidney and bone marrow transplant.

The rearrangement uses TRBV7-9 and TRBJ2-3, with D possibly TRBD2 on 6 matching bases. This CDR3 has 15 amino acids. Germline V gene sequence: CDR1 SEHNR, CDR2 FQNEAQ (reference sequence). The ends were cut back, 3 bases at V and 2 bases at J, with 12 bases in the middle. CDR3 sequence reads: CASSFGRTTTDTQYF. CDR3 nucleotides: TGTGCCAGCAGCTTCGGACGGACTACCACAGATACGCAGTATTTT.

Details on this clone: A junction boundary mismatches the germline segment, possibly from a read error. The chain carries TRBV5-4 and TRBJ1-1, with TRBD1 identical over 8 bases. The CDR3 spans 14 residues. Per germline, CDR1 SGHNT and CDR2 YYREEE (reference sequence). DNA for the CDR3: TGTGCCAGCAGTTTGGACAGGGATAAGACTGAAGCTTTCTTT. Its translation: CASSLDRDKTEAFF.

CDR3 region: CASSARTGGPYEQYF. DNA of the CDR3: TGCGCCAGCAGCGCTCGGACAGGGGGCCCCTACGAGCAGTACTTC. This chain links TRBV4-1 with TRBJ2-7, with TRBD1 matching over 11 bases. Germline V lookup: CDR1 MGHRA, CDR2 YSYEKL. The J segment lost 2 bases and the V segment lost 5 bases, leaving 5 bases of the junction unmatched. The CDR3 totals 15 residues.

The chain employs TRBV7-2 and TRBJ2-1, with TRBD2 identical over 8 bases. CDR3 length equals 16 residues. CDR1 SGHTA and CDR2 FQGNSA come from the germline V gene. V lost 5 bases and J lost 6; bases outside the gene matches: 12. CDR3 DNA: TGTGCCAGCAGCACTACTGGCAGCGGGAGTACCAATGAGCAGTTCTTC. This gives the protein CASSTTGSGSTNEQFF.

This sequence joins TRBV2 and TRBJ2-7; tentative D call: TRBD2 (6 bases). V dropped 10 bases and J dropped 2 bases, with 27 bases sitting between them. This CDR3 region has 17 residues. Per the germline V gene, CDR1 is SNHLY and CDR2 is FYNNEI. This CDR3 reads CAIPKGRTKGLTYEQYF. CDR3 nucleotides: TGTGCCATTCCGAAGGGCAGGACTAAGGGACTGACCTACGAGCAGTACTTC.

The V and J genes are TRBV7-9 and TRBJ2-7; 9 bases agree with TRBD2. After removal of 4 bases from V and 6 bases from J, the junction contained 10 bases not matched to a gene. Germline values: CDR1 SEHNR, CDR2 FQNEAQ (reference sequence). This CDR3 contains 15 residues. This CDR3 reads CASSSPRGRAVEQYF. The CDR3 region has the DNA TGTGCCAGCAGCTCCCCTCGCGGGAGGGCCGTCGAGCAGTACTTC.

This chain uses TRBV7-2 with TRBJ2-7; TRBD2 matches at 7 bases. The CDR3 runs to 17 residues. Germline V gene data show CDR1 as SGHTA and CDR2 as FQGNSA. V dropped 5 bases and J dropped 9; count of bases not matched to a gene: 22. CDR3: CASSQEDVVGGVRGQYF. In nucleotides, the CDR3 is TGTGCCAGCAGCCAAGAGGATGTTGTGGGAGGGGTTCGAGGGCAGTACTTC.

The chain couples TRBV11-2 to TRBJ1-4; D unclear. V was pared by 1 base and J by 0 bases, with 6 bases between. Germline V gives CDR1 SGHAT, CDR2 FQNNGV. The CDR3 extends over 15 amino acids. In DNA, the CDR3 is TGTGCCAGCAGCTTAGTAGCTGCAACTAATGAAAAACTGTTTTTT. Translated, it gives CASSLVAATNEKLFF.

This chain uses TRBV4-2 with TRBJ2-7, with a tentative D call TRBD2 (6 bases). Germline V lookup: CDR1 LGHNA, CDR2 YNFKEQ. The length of the CDR3 is 15 residues. Trimming left V 3 bases short and J 2 bases short, with 14 bases between. CDR3 coding DNA: TGTGCCAGCAGCCAGGCGAGGGACTTCCCCTACGAGCAGTACTTC. It is translated as CASSQARDFPYEQYF.

The rearrangement links TRBV15 to TRBJ2-7; 8 bases align to TRBD1. The CDR3 spans 15 residues. Germline trimming cut 3 bases from V and 3 bases from J; bases unmatched to any gene: 7. Germline V lookup: CDR1 LNHNV, CDR2 YYDKDF (reference sequence). Here the CDR3 DNA reads TGTGCCACCAGCAGCTCGGGGACAGGCCACTACGAGCAGTACTTC. Translated: CATSSSGTGHYEQYF.

The chain combines TRBV18 with TRBJ2-1; 11 bases are a match to TRBD2. The ends lost 2 bases at V and 8 bases at J; junction bases unmatched: 2. The CDR3 loop spans 14 amino acids. The germline V gene has CDR1 KGHSH and CDR2 LQKENI. The CDR3 protein is CASSPSLAGDEQFF. CDR3 DNA: TGTGCCAGCTCACCATCACTAGCGGGAGATGAGCAGTTCTTC.

The chain is built from TRBV21-1 and TRBJ2-2; TRBD2 is taken as the D call from the table, unchecked against the DNA. TRBV21-1 is given as a pseudogene. CDR3 length: 11 amino acids. CDR3 region: CASSTRGELFF. The CDR3 DNA is TGTGCCAGCAGCACCCGGGGAGAGCTGTTTTTT.

This clone occurred once. The chain combines TRBV5-1 with TRBJ1-2; 8 bases are shared with TRBD1. Trimming removed 0 bases from V and 2 bases from J; junction bases left unmatched: 9. Germline lookup yields CDR1 SGHRS and CDR2 YFSETQ. The CDR3 is 17 residues long. The CDR3 sequence: CASSLAGTAGGNYGYTF. The DNA of the CDR3 is TGCGCCAGCAGCTTGGCCGGTACGGCAGGGGGCAACTATGGCTACACCTTC.